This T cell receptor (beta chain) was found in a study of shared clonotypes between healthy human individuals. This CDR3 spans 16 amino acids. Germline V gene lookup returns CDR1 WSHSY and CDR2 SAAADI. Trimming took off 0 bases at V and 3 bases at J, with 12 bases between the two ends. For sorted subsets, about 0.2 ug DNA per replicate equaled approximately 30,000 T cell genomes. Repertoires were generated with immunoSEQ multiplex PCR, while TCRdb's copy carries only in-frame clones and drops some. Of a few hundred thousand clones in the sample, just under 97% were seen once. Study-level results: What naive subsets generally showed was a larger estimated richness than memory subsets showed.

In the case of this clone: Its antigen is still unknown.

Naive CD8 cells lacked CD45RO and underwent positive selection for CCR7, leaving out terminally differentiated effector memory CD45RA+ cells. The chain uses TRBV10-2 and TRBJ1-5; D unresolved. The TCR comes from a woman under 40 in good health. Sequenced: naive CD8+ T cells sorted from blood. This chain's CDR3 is CASSESSGGINQPQHF. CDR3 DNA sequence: TGCGCCAGCAGTGAGTCGTCCGGAGGAATCAATCAGCCCCAGCATTTT.